This TCR beta chain was identified in a study of CD8 T cells in ankylosing spondylitis (dated by TCRdb to 2016 to 2017). Some background on the complete study: The study profiled T cell receptor beta repertoires in healthy donors and ankylosing spondylitis patients to find disease-linked TCR variants. Peripheral blood was sampled, and synovial fluid was also collected from ankylosing spondylitis patients. The full study cohort was made up of about 25 ankylosing spondylitis patients and about a hundred healthy donors.

As to this clonotype: What antigen it recognizes has not been identified. Base qualities are not provided; no much larger clone lies one nucleotide away.

What the study reported, not specific to this receptor: A CD8+ phenotype was shown by the disease-linked clones, which were found at relatively low frequencies in peripheral blood. Significant enrichment of the disease-linked clones was reported in matched synovial fluid samples from ankylosing spondylitis patients. Some of the motif variants had been reported before in the synovial fluid and blood of reactive arthritis patients, a finding that suggests common disease-initiation mechanisms. Blood from ankylosing spondylitis patients appeared to be characterized by a TCR beta motif made up of about 8 highly homologous amino acid variants.

The CDR3 contains 14 residues, cysteine and phenylalanine counted. Here the CDR3 DNA is all that survives: 42 bases in frame from base 1. A distance of 8 bases separates the germline ends of V and J, which lose 2 bases and 5 bases respectively. CDR1 and CDR2, per the germline V gene, are SGDLS and YYNGEE. Instrument used: Illumina HiSeq 2500. Quantitative 5'-RACE with molecular barcodes was the method used to prepare the TCR beta libraries. The source study handled its data this way. A new computational method, built on a probabilistic model of VDJ rearrangement, was used to identify disease-linked TCR variants. TCRdb reworked the public reads: Q25 trimming with fastp, MiXCR clone assembly, productive beta chains retained. Identical CDR3 protein sequences are pooled into one entry, listed with their most common genes and DNA. The authors' filters were not applied to this entry. A total of fewer than 500,000 distinct CDR3 sequences appear in this sample, approximately 20% of them only once. Together, the top ten hold about 15% of the sample.

This sequence originates from a male donor with ankylosing spondylitis. The chain couples TRBV9 to TRBJ1-6; a confident D gene designation cannot be given. Sequenced: blood, either unsorted or a sorted T cell fraction (not recorded which). The CDR3 has the sequence CASSVGENNSPLHF. The nucleotide sequence is given as TGTGCCAGCAGCGTGGGAGAAAATAATTCACCCCTCCACTTT.